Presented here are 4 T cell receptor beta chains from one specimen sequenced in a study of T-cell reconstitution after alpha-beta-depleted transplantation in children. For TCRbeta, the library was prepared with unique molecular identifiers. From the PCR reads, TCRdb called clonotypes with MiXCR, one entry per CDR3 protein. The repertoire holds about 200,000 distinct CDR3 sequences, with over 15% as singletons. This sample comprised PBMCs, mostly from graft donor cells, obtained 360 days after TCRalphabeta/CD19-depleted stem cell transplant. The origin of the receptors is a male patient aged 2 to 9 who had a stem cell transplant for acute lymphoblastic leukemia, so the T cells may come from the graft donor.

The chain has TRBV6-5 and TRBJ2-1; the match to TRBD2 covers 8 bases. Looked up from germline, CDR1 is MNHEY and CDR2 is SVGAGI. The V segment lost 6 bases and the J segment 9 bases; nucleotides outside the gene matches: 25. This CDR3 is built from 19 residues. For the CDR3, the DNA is TGTGCCAGCAGCTACACTACGCCTTTTAGGTTGGCGGGGGGTAGTGAGCAGTTCTTC. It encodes CASSYTTPFRLAGGSEQFF.

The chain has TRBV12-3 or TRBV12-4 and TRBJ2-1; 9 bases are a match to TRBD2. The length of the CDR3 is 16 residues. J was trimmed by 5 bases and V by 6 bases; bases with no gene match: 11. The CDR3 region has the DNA TGTGCCAGCAGCTTCTATGGGACTAGCATGGACAATGAGCAGTTCTTC. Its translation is CASSFYGTSMDNEQFF.

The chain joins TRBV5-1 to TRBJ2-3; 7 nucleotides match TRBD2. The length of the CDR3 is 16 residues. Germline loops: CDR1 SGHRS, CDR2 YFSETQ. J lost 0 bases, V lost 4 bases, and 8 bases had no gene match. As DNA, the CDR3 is TGCGCCAGCAGCATAATAAGCGGGGCTAGCACAGATACGCAGTATTTT. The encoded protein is CASSIISGASTDTQYF.

DNA of the CDR3: TGTGCCAGCAGCTTGAACGGGGGGGAGCAGTTCTTC. Encoded protein: CASSLNGGEQFF. The chain has TRBV11-2 and TRBJ2-1; 7 nucleotides agree with TRBD2. The length of the CDR3 is 12 residues. J gave up 10 bases and V 3 bases, and 3 bases lay outside the gene matches. Germline CDR1 SGHAT, CDR2 FQNNGV.